This T cell receptor (beta chain) was identified in a study of breast tumors, draining lymph nodes, adjacent tissues. Study results and limitations: Tumors had less TCR diversity than lymph nodes, more than nontumor tissue.

Each CDR3 protein gets one entry after TCRdb re-called the multiplex PCR reads with MiXCR. The profile covers some 100,000 distinct CDR3 sequences, with 21% appearing a single time and 1% to 1.5% taken by the ten largest. Regarding this clonotype: Its antigen remains unidentified.

CDR1 and CDR2 (germline): KGHSH, LQKENI. CDR3 length: 16 residues. V lost 5 bases to trimming and J lost 5 bases; unmatched junction nucleotides: 9. The lymph nodes were axillary draining lymph nodes from breast cancer patients. The sequence derives from a female donor with breast cancer. Some clones in this sample may be carry-over from other donors' samples. This chain uses TRBV18 with TRBJ1-5; 10 nucleotides match TRBD1. Source material: axillary lymph node tissue. CDR3 region: CASSARDRGGDQPQHF. For the CDR3, the DNA is TGTGCCAGCTCAGCCCGGGACAGGGGCGGTGATCAGCCCCAGCATTTT.